These 27 T cell receptor beta chains originate from one sample sequenced in a study of T-cell reconstitution after alpha-beta-depleted transplantation in children. The authors prepared the TCRbeta library with unique molecular identifiers. MiXCR, run by TCRdb on the PCR reads, gives a single entry per CDR3 protein. This table holds 400,000 to 550,000 distinct CDR3 sequences, roughly a tenth found once. Sequencing was performed on PBMCs, taken before TCRalphabeta/CD19-depleted stem cell transplant. The receptor set was obtained from a child aged 2 to 15 with inherited bone marrow failure, due to receive a stem cell transplant.

This clonotype was recorded many times. The J gene is TRBJ2-4, the V gene TRBV12-3 or TRBV12-4; 9 nucleotides align to TRBD2. The J segment lost 5 bases and the V segment lost 3 bases, leaving 8 bases of the junction unmatched. The CDR3 runs 16 residues. The CDR3 DNA reads TGTGCCAGCAGTTTCGGCGGGAGGGCCCAACAAAACATTCAGTACTTC. Its protein is CASSFGGRAQQNIQYF.

The J gene is TRBJ2-7, the V gene TRBV28, with D perhaps TRBD1 (6 bases). Germline V gives CDR1 MDHEN, CDR2 SYDVKM. The CDR3 extends over 13 amino acids. Trimming pared 8 bases from V and 4 bases from J, leaving 15 bases between. The CDR3 loop is CASGPGQTYEQYF. CDR3 DNA sequence: TGTGCCAGCGGGCCCGGACAGACTTACGAGCAGTACTTC.

This clonotype was observed many times. This chain links TRBV20-1 with TRBJ1-1, with a tentative D call TRBD1 (5 bases). This CDR3 contains 13 residues. The ends were cut back, 5 bases at V and 1 base at J, with 11 bases in the middle. In germline, CDR1 is DFQATT, CDR2 SNEGSKA (reference sequence). The CDR3 reads CSARGGTNTEAFF. The CDR3 DNA reads as TGCAGTGCTCGGGGAGGGACGAACACTGAAGCTTTCTTT.

Many counts were recorded for this clonotype. The chain carries TRBV20-1 and TRBJ1-1, with 7 nucleotides matching TRBD1. Trimming took 6 bases from V and 0 from J; bases not matched to a gene: 7. Germline V CDR1 and CDR2: DFQATT, SNEGSKA (reference sequence). This CDR3 spans 14 amino acids. CDR3 residues: CSARGYPLNTEAFF. The CDR3 DNA reads as TGCAGTGCCAGGGGGTACCCCCTGAACACTGAAGCTTTCTTT.

This clonotype was observed a few times. The chain uses TRBV18 and TRBJ2-1, with D uncertain. V was pared by 0 bases and J by 8 bases, with 8 bases between. The CDR3 runs 13 residues. The V gene's germline CDR1 is KGHSH and CDR2 LQKENI. In DNA, the CDR3 is TGTGCCAGCTCACCACCTTATGTCCATGAGCAGTTCTTC. Translation gives CASSPPYVHEQFF.

The chain combines TRBV7-2 with TRBJ2-7; 7 nucleotides match TRBD2. The CDR3 is made up of 13 amino acids. The J segment lost 3 bases and the V segment lost 3 bases, leaving 2 bases of the junction unmatched. CDR1 and CDR2 from the germline V gene are SGHTA and FQGNSA. The CDR3 coding sequence is TGTGCCAGCAGCTTCCGGGACTACTACGAGCAGTACTTC. It specifies CASSFRDYYEQYF.

This clonotype was counted at least ten times. The gene calls are TRBV20-1 and TRBJ2-3, with 13 bases that match TRBD2. The germline V gene has CDR1 DFQATT and CDR2 SNEGSKA (reference sequence). V lost 1 base, J lost 2 bases, and 6 bases stayed unmatched. The CDR3 has 17 residues. The CDR3 loop reads CSARVLLAGGDTDTQYF. As DNA, the CDR3 is TGCAGTGCTAGAGTGTTACTAGCGGGGGGGGACACAGATACGCAGTATTTT.

CDR3 nucleotide sequence: TGCAGTGCTAGGGAGTTCGGAGTGAACACCGGGGAGCTGTTTTTT. This translates into CSAREFGVNTGELFF. The V call is TRBV20-1, the J call TRBJ2-2; no definite D call. V shed 3 bases and J shed 1 base, with 12 bases lying between them. The CDR3 sequence is 15 residues long. The germline V gene encodes CDR1 DFQATT and CDR2 SNEGSKA (reference sequence).

Only a few counts were recorded for this clonotype. The chain has TRBV4-3 and TRBJ2-7, with TRBD2 identical over 8 bases. CDR3 length: 16 amino acids. V lost 7 bases to trimming and J lost 6 bases; unmatched junction nucleotides: 17. CDR1 and CDR2 (germline): LGHNA, YSLEER. In DNA, the CDR3 is TGCGCCAGCAACTCCAGGCGGACTAGCAGTTATTCCGAGCAGTACTTC. This gives the protein CASNSRRTSSYSEQYF.

This clonotype was detected only a few times. This CDR3 is CASSDTSAHWVGELFF. The CDR3, as DNA: TGTGCCAGCAGCGACACTAGCGCCCATTGGGTCGGGGAGCTGTTTTTT. The rearrangement links TRBV7-2 to TRBJ2-2, with 7 positions matching TRBD2. CDR1 is SGHTA and CDR2 is FQGNSA in the germline V gene. The CDR3 loop spans 16 amino acids. V shed 5 bases, J shed 7 bases, and the junction held 13 bases outside the gene matches.

This clonotype was seen repeatedly, ten times or more. V gene TRBV7-2 combines with J gene TRBJ2-1; D is perhaps TRBD1 or TRBD2 (5 bases each). Per germline, CDR1 SGHTA and CDR2 FQGNSA. The V and J ends lost 2 bases and 5 bases respectively, with 13 bases between them. The CDR3 totals 15 residues. CDR3 DNA sequence: TGTGCCAGCAGCTTAACCCGGGACGGGGACAATGAGCAGTTCTTC. This translates into CASSLTRDGDNEQFF.

In its sample, this clonotype was seen many times. This rearrangement joins TRBV4-3 to TRBJ2-2; D remains unclear. The CDR3 consists of 17 residues. Trimming cost V 0 bases and J 5 bases, with 16 bases left between them. Germline CDR1 and CDR2: LGHNA and YSLEER. CDR3: CASSQDIELGYTGELFF. In DNA, the CDR3 is TGCGCCAGCAGCCAAGATATCGAGTTGGGGTATACCGGGGAGCTGTTTTTT.

This clonotype was seen repeatedly, ten times or more. The J gene is TRBJ1-1, the V gene TRBV27, with D unclear. CDR1 is MNHEY, CDR2 SMNVEV, per germline (reference sequence). The germline V and J ends were trimmed by 7 bases and 5 bases, with 8 bases remaining between them. This CDR3 region has 11 residues. The chain's CDR3 is CASILGTEAFF. The CDR3, as DNA: TGTGCCAGCATATTGGGGACTGAAGCTTTCTTT.

This clonotype was found many times. The chain is built from TRBV7-2 and TRBJ1-2; 7 bases fit TRBD1. After removal of 5 bases from V and 4 bases from J, the junction contained 7 bases not matched to a gene. Germline CDR1 and CDR2: SGHTA and FQGNSA. CDR3 size: 14 residues. The CDR3 DNA reads TGTGCCAGCAGCATCGGACAGGAGATCTATGGCTACACCTTC. The encoded protein is CASSIGQEIYGYTF.

This chain connects TRBV12-3 or TRBV12-4 to TRBJ2-2, with D perhaps TRBD1 or TRBD2 (6 bases each). Trimming cost V 3 bases and J 5 bases, with 10 bases left between them. CDR3 length equals 14 residues. CDR3 in amino acids: CASSFRGPTGELFF. The CDR3 DNA follows: TGTGCCAGCAGTTTCCGGGGGCCAACCGGGGAGCTGTTTTTT.

This clonotype was detected a few times. The rearrangement joins TRBV7-9 to TRBJ2-5; weak D call: TRBD1 (6 bases). Trimming removed 1 base at V and 5 bases at J, with 14 bases between. CDR3 size: 15 residues. Germline CDR1 reads SEHNR; CDR2 reads FQNEAQ (reference sequence). In nucleotides, the CDR3 is TGTGCCAGCAGCTTAGGTTCAGGGGTCAGGGAGACCCAGTACTTC. This sequence encodes CASSLGSGVRETQYF.

This clonotype was found many times. The V call is TRBV4-1, the J call TRBJ2-7; D may be TRBD2 (5 bases). Germline assignment: CDR1 MGHRA and CDR2 YSYEKL. The CDR3 has 14 amino acids. The V gene lost 4 bases and the J gene lost 6 bases, with 16 bases spanning the gap. DNA of the CDR3: TGCGCCAGCAGCCGGTCGGAACTAGAGGGCGAGCAGTACTTC. It codes for CASSRSELEGEQYF.

This clonotype was recorded many times. The chain employs TRBV9 and TRBJ2-7, with 10 positions matching TRBD2. Germline-derived CDR1 and CDR2 are SGDLS and YYNGEE. V lost 0 bases to trimming and J lost 1 base; unmatched junction nucleotides: 4. This CDR3 spans 16 amino acids. Here the CDR3 reads CASSVGPSGGSYEQYF. DNA of the CDR3: TGTGCCAGCAGCGTAGGTCCTAGCGGGGGATCCTACGAGCAGTACTTC.

Many counts were recorded for this clonotype. The rearrangement joins TRBV20-1 to TRBJ1-1, with a possible D match to TRBD1 (6 bases). Germline V gene sequence: CDR1 DFQATT, CDR2 SNEGSKA (reference sequence). Trimming shortened V by 0 bases and J by 3 bases, and 14 bases separated the two germline ends. The CDR3 spans 15 residues. The DNA for the CDR3 is TGCAGTGCTAGAGATAACACAGGGCTTCACACTGAAGCTTTCTTT. It encodes CSARDNTGLHTEAFF.

This clonotype was detected many times. The chain couples TRBV5-1 to TRBJ2-5, with TRBD2 as a possible D gene (6 bases). The CDR3 contains 15 residues. Trimming cost V 4 bases and J 5 bases, with 18 bases left between them. Germline lookup yields CDR1 SGHRS and CDR2 YFSETQ. CDR3 in amino acids: CASSPRELNGETQYF. CDR3 nucleotide sequence: TGCGCCAGCAGCCCCCGGGAGCTAAACGGGGAGACCCAGTACTTC.

This clonotype occurred many times. CDR3: CASSQDPGRGTEAFF. In DNA form, the CDR3 reads TGCGCCAGCAGCCAAGATCCGGGGAGAGGCACTGAAGCTTTCTTT. J is TRBJ1-1 and V is TRBV4-1; no definite D call. Trimming left V 0 bases short and J 4 bases short, with 12 bases between. The CDR3 consists of 15 residues. Germline assignment: CDR1 MGHRA and CDR2 YSYEKL.

This clonotype has only a few counts. The V and J genes are TRBV5-1 and TRBJ1-2; 9 positions agree with TRBD1. CDR3 length: 16 residues. In germline, CDR1 is SGHRS, CDR2 YFSETQ. V trimming: 4 bases; J trimming: 7 bases; junction bases outside the gene matches: 14. CDR3 amino acids: CASSPQLGTGHVGYTF. Here the CDR3 DNA reads TGCGCCAGCAGCCCCCAACTTGGGACAGGGCATGTTGGCTACACCTTC.

The chain has TRBV20-1 and TRBJ1-1; D may be TRBD1 (5 bases). CDR3 size: 15 residues. Trimming removed 1 base from V and 5 bases from J, with 17 bases in between. CDR1 and CDR2 (germline): DFQATT, SNEGSKA (reference sequence). Here the CDR3 DNA reads TGCAGTGCTAGAGCCAGTCGGGTGGGGGGGACTGAAGCTTTCTTT. Encoded protein: CSARASRVGGTEAFF.

This clonotype occurred many times. The chain employs TRBV7-6 and TRBJ2-1; TRBD1 might be the D (6 bases). There are 14 residues in the CDR3. The germline CDR1 and CDR2 sequences are SGHVS and FNYEAQ. Trimming pared 8 bases from V and 4 bases from J, leaving 15 bases between. CDR3 sequence (DNA): TGTGCCAGCGGCCGGGACATACCATACAATGAGCAGTTCTTC. This codes for CASGRDIPYNEQFF.

This clonotype came up many times. The V and J genes are TRBV7-8 and TRBJ2-1; TRBD2 matches 7 bases. V shed 1 base, J shed 3 bases, and the junction held 3 bases outside the gene matches. The V gene's germline CDR1 is SGHVS and CDR2 FQNEAQ. The CDR3 has 15 amino acids. The CDR3 sequence is CASSLGTSDYNEQFF. The CDR3 coding sequence is TGTGCCAGCAGCTTAGGAACTAGCGACTACAATGAGCAGTTCTTC.

This clonotype appeared many times. The chain couples TRBV7-2 to TRBJ2-7; TRBD2 matches 10 bases. CDR1 is SGHTA and CDR2 is FQGNSA in the germline V gene. Trimming cost V 5 bases and J 0 bases; bases outside gene matches: 4. The CDR3 runs 15 residues. CDR3 loop: CASSISSGSSYEQYF. DNA of the CDR3: TGTGCCAGCAGCATTTCTAGCGGGAGCTCCTACGAGCAGTACTTC.

The rearrangement uses TRBV27 and TRBJ2-7; tentatively, D is TRBD1 (6 bases). With 3 bases removed from V and 3 bases from J, the gap between germline ends came to 15 bases. The CDR3 contains 15 residues. Germline V gene data show CDR1 as MNHEY and CDR2 as SMNVEV (reference sequence). CDR3 nucleotides: TGTGCCAGCAGTTTCGTCGGGACACCTGGCTACGAGCAGTACTTC. Its protein is CASSFVGTPGYEQYF.